A selection of T cell receptor beta chains follows, all from one sample in a study of cytomegalovirus exposure and HLA in healthy donors. TCRdb keeps only in-frame clones here, not all; method: immunoSEQ multiplex PCR. The sample includes 150,000 to 200,000 clones, about 77% seen only once; the top ten take roughly 1.3%. Sequenced material: PBMCs. Every receptor here comes from a woman in her fifties or sixties in good health and CMV-seronegative. Each CDR3 is given with its conserved first and last residue. A D gene is named only where the DNA matches it firmly. Only some rows state a clone size, as once, few, many or a class for expanded clones.

CDR3nt,CDR3aa,abundance,v_gene,d_gene,j_gene
TGTGCCAGCTCACTGAGACAGGAGGTGGGTTATGGCTACACCTTC,CASSLRQEVGYGYTF,.,TRBV18,.,TRBJ1-2
TGTGCCAGCGTATGGACAGCTCAGGGCGAAAAACTGTTTTTT,CASVWTAQGEKLFF,.,TRBV25-1,.,TRBJ1-4
TGTGCCAGCAGCGTAGCGCACAGGGGTTACGAGCAGTACTTC,CASSVAHRGYEQYF,.,TRBV9,TRBD1,TRBJ2-7
TGCGCCAGCAGCCAAGATTGGACAGTTAATAATTCACCCCTCCACTTT,CASSQDWTVNNSPLHF,.,TRBV4-3,.,TRBJ1-6
TGTGCCAGCAGTGAAGGGACAGGGCTCTACGAGCAGTACTTC,CASSEGTGLYEQYF,.,TRBV25-1,TRBD1,TRBJ2-7
TGTGCCAGCAGCCGGGGGGGACAGCAAGAGACCCAGTACTTC,CASSRGGQQETQYF,.,TRBV9,.,TRBJ2-5
TGTGCCAGCAGCCTTCGGACATCCCTGGCCTATGGCTACACCTTC,CASSLRTSLAYGYTF,.,TRBV4-2,.,TRBJ1-2
TGTGCCAGCAGTTTGGAGCGGGGGGGCTCCTACGAGCAGTACTTC,CASSLERGGSYEQYF,.,TRBV27,TRBD2,TRBJ2-7
TGCGCCAGCAGCCCGAGGGGGGCGGGGGTGAACACTGAAGCTTTCTTT,CASSPRGAGVNTEAFF,.,TRBV5-1,.,TRBJ1-1
TGTGCCAGCACCTCTGGCCAACATCCCAACACTGAAGCTTTCTTT,CASTSGQHPNTEAFF,.,TRBV7-8,.,TRBJ1-1
TGTGCCAGCTCACCACTTATTCGTTTGGCCGACAGGGTGAACACTGAAGCTTTCTTT,CASSPLIRLADRVNTEAFF,.,TRBV18,TRBD1,TRBJ1-1
TGTGCCAGCAGTGGGGACTGGCTCTACGAGCAGTACTTC,CASSGDWLYEQYF,.,TRBV2,.,TRBJ2-7
TGTGCCAGCAGTTCGGGGCCGGGACAGGGAATAAGAGGCTACACCTTC,CASSSGPGQGIRGYTF,.,TRBV28,TRBD1,TRBJ1-2
TGTGCCAGCAGTTTCACAATCAGCTCCTACGAGCAGTACTTC,CASSFTISSYEQYF,.,TRBV27,.,TRBJ2-7
TGTGCCAGCAGTGGAGCTAGCGGGGGCCGGGCAGATACGCAGTATTTT,CASSGASGGRADTQYF,.,TRBV2,TRBD2,TRBJ2-3
TGTGCCACCCACTCGCGGCTCCCTAGCAATCAGCCCCAGCATTTT,CATHSRLPSNQPQHF,few,TRBV27,.,TRBJ1-5
TGCGCCAGCAGCTTGGGCCTGAGAAGAACGCAGTATTTT,CASSLGLRRTQYF,.,TRBV5-1,.,TRBJ2-3
TGTGCCAGCAGTTCCCGACTAGCGCGCACAGATACGCAGTATTTT,CASSSRLARTDTQYF,.,TRBV6-4,TRBD2,TRBJ2-3